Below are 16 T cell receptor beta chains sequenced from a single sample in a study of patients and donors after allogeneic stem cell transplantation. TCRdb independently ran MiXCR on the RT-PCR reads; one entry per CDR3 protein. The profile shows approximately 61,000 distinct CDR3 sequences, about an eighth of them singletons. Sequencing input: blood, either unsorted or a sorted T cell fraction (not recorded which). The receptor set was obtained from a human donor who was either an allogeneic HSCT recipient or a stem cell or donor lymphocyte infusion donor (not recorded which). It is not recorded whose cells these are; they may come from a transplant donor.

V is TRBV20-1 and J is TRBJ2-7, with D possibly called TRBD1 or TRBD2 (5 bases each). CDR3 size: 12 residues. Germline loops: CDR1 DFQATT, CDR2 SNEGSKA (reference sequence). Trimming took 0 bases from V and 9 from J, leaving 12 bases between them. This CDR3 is CSARDPGQTQYF. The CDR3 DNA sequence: TGCAGTGCTAGAGATCCGGGGCAGACGCAGTACTTC.

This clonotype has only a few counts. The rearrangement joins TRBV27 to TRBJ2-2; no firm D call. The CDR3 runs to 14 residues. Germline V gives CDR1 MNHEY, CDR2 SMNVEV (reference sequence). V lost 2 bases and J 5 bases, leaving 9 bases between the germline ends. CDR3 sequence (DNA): TGTGCCAGCAGTTTAATACCACGAACCGGGGAGCTGTTTTTT. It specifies CASSLIPRTGELFF.

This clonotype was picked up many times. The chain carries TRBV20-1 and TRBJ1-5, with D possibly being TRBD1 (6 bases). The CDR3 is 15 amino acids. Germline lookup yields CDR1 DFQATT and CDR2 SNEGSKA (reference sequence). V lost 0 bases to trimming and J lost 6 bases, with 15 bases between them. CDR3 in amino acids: CSAREGTGAGQPQHF. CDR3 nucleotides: TGCAGTGCTAGAGAAGGGACGGGGGCTGGTCAGCCCCAGCATTTT.

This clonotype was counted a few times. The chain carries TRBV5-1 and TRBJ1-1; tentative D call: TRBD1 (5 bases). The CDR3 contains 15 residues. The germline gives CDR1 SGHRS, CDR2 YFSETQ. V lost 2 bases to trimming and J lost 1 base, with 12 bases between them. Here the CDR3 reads CASSFDGQTNTEAFF. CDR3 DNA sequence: TGCGCCAGCAGCTTCGATGGACAAACGAACACTGAAGCTTTCTTT.

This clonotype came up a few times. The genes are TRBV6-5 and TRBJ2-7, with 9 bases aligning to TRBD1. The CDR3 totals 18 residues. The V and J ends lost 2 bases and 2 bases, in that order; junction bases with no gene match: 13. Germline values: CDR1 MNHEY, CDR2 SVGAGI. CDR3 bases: TGTGCCAGCAGTTACACCTACCTAACGGGACAGGGTCCCTACGAGCAGTACTTC. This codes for CASSYTYLTGQGPYEQYF.

CDR3 in DNA: TGTGCCAGCAGTTTATTGTCGCGGCAGGGCGACGCAACTAATGAAAAACTGTTTTTT. Translation gives CASSLLSRQGDATNEKLFF. The chain links TRBV27 to TRBJ1-4; weak D call: TRBD1 (5 bases). The germline V gene has CDR1 MNHEY and CDR2 SMNVEV (reference sequence). The CDR3 spans 19 residues. The V end was cut by 1 base, the J end by 0 bases, with 18 bases between.

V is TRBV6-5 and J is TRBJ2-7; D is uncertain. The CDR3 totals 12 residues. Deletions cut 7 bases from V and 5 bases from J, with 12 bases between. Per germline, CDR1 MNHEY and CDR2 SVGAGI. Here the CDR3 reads CASKSRAHEQYF. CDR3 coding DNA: TGTGCCAGCAAGAGTCGAGCCCACGAGCAGTACTTC.

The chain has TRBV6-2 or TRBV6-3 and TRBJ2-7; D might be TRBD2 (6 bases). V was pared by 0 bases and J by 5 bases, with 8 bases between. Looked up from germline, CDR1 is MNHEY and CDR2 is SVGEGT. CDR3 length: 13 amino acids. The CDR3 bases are TGTGCCAGCAGTTACTCTGGGACTCACGAGCAGTACTTC. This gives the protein CASSYSGTHEQYF.

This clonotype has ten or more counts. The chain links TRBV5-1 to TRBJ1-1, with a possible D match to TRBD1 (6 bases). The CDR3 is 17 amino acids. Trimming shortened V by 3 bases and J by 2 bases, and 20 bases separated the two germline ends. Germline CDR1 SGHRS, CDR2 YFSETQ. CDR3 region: CASSWEYRTEINTEAFF. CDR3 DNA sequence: TGCGCCAGCAGCTGGGAATACCGGACAGAGATTAACACTGAAGCTTTCTTT.

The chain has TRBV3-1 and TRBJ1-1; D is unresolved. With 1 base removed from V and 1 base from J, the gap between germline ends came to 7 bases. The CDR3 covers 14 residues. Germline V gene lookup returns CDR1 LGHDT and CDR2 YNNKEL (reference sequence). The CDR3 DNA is TGTGCCAGCAGCCAAGTGGAGGGGAACACTGAAGCTTTCTTT. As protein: CASSQVEGNTEAFF.

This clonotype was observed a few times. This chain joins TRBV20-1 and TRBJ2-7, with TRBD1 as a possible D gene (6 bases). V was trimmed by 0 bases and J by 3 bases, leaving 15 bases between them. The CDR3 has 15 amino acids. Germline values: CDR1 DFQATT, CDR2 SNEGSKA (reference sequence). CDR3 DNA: TGCAGTGCTAGAGATAGCCGGGACACCAACTACGAGCAGTACTTC. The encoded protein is CSARDSRDTNYEQYF.

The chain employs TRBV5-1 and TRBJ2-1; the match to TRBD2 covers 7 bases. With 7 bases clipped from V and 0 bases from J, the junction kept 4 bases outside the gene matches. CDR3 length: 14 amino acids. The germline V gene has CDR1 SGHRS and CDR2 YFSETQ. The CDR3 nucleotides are TGCGCCAGCGCCCAGCGGGGCTCCTACAATGAGCAGTTCTTC. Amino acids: CASAQRGSYNEQFF.

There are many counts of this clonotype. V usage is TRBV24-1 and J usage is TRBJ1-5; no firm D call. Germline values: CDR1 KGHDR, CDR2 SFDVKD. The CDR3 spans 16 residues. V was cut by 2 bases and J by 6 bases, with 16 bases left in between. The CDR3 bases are TGTGCCACCAGTGATTCTCGGACGGGCGGGAGTCAGCCCCAGCATTTT. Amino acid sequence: CATSDSRTGGSQPQHF.

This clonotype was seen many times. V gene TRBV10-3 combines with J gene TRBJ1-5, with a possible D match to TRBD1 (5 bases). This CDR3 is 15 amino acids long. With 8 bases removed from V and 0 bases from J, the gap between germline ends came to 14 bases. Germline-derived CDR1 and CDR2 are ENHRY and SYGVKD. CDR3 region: CAIGRGKSSNQPQHF. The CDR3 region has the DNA TGTGCCATCGGGCGGGGGAAGAGTAGCAATCAGCCCCAGCATTTT.

Written as DNA, the CDR3 is TGCAGTGCTACGGCTGCGGGAGCCGCAGATACGCAGTATTTT. This gives the protein CSATAAGAADTQYF. The chain combines TRBV20-1 with TRBJ2-3; 7 positions agree with TRBD2. Germline trimming cut 4 bases from V and 4 bases from J; bases unmatched to any gene: 8. Germline assignment: CDR1 DFQATT and CDR2 SNEGSKA (reference sequence). This CDR3 is built from 14 residues.

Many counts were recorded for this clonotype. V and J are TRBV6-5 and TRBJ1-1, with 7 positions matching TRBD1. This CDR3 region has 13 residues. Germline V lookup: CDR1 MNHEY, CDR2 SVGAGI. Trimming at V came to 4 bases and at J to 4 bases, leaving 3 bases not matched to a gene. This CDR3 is CASSSGGATEAFF. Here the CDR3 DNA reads TGTGCCAGCAGTTCAGGGGGTGCCACTGAAGCTTTCTTT.